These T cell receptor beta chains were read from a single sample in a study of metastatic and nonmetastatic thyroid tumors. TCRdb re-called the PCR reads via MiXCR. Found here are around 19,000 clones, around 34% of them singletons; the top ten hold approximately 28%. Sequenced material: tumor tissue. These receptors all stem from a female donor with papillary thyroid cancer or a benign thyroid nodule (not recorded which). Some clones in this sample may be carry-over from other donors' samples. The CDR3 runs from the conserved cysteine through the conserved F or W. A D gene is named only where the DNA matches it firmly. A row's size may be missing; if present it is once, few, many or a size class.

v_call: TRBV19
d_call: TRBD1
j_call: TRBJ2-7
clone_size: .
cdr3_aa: CASSDSGQGFEQYF
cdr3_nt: TGTGCCAGTAGTGACTCTGGACAGGGTTTCGAGCAGTACTTC

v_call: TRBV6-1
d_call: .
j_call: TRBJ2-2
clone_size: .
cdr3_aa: CASSRGYTGELFF
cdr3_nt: TGTGCCAGCAGCCGGGGGTACACCGGGGAGCTGTTTTTT

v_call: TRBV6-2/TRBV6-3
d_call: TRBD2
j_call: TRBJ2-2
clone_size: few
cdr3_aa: CASSSTSGGTGELFF
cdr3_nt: TGTGCCAGCAGTTCTACTAGCGGGGGAACCGGGGAGCTGTTTTTT

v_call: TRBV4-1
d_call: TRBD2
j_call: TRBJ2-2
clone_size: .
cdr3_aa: CASSQGGLAGGLYTGELFF
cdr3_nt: TGCGCCAGCAGCCAAGGAGGGTTAGCGGGAGGGCTCTACACCGGGGAGCTGTTTTTT

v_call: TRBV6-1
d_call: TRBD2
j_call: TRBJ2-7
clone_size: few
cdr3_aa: CASSRPPAGLFDEQYF
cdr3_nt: TGTGCCAGCAGCCGCCCCCCAGCGGGATTGTTCGACGAGCAGTACTTC

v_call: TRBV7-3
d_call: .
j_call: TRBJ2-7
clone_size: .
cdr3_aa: CASSLAGGSGYEQYF
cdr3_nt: TGTGCCAGCAGCTTGGCCGGTGGGTCTGGCTACGAGCAGTACTTC

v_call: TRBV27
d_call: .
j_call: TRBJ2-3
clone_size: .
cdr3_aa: CASSPQGVGTDTQYF
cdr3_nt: TGTGCCAGCAGTCCCCAAGGGGTAGGGACAGATACGCAGTATTTT

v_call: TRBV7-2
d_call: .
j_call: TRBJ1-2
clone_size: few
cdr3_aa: CASRRGFLRGEGYTF
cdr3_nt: TGTGCCAGCAGACGGGGTTTCTTGAGGGGTGAGGGCTACACCTTC

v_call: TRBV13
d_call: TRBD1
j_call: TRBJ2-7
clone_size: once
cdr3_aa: CASSLGRRTGIQQYF
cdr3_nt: TGTGCCAGCAGCTTAGGCAGGAGGACAGGGATCCAGCAGTACTTC

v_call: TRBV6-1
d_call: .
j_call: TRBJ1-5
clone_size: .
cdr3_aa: CASSDRGTGQPQHF
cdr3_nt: TGTGCCAGCAGTGACAGGGGAACGGGTCAGCCCCAGCATTTT

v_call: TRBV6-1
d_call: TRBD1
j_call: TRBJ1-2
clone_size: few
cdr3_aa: CASNDRGLYGYTF
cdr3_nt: TGTGCCAGCAATGACAGGGGGCTCTATGGCTACACCTTC

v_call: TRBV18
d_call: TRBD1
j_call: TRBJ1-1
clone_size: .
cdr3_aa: CASSRRGQGSNTEAFF
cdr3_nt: TGTGCCAGCTCACGTCGGGGACAGGGTTCGAACACTGAAGCTTTCTTT

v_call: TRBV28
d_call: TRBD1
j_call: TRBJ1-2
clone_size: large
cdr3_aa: CASSRDRAYYGYTF
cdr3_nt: TGTGCCAGCAGTCGGGACAGGGCATACTATGGCTACACCTTC

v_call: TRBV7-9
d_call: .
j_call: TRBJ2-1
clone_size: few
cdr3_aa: CASSLGANNEQFF
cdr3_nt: TGTGCCAGCAGCTTAGGGGCTAACAATGAGCAGTTCTTC

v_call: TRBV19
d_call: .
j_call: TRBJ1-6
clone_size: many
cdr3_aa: CASSIVATSPLHF
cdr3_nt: TGTGCCAGTAGTATAGTGGCCACTTCACCCCTCCACTTT

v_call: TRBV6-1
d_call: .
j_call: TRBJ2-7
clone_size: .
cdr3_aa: CASSRRTSFYEQYF
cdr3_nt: TGTGCCAGCAGTCGGCGTACTAGCTTCTACGAGCAGTACTTC

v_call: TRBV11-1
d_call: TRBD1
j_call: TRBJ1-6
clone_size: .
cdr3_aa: CASSASRSQGAGSPLHF
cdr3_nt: TGTGCCAGCAGCGCCTCCCGCTCACAGGGGGCCGGTTCACCCCTCCACTTT

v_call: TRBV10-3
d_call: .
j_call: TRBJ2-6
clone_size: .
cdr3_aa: CAILDSGANVLTF
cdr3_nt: TGTGCCATCCTAGACTCTGGGGCCAACGTCCTGACTTTC

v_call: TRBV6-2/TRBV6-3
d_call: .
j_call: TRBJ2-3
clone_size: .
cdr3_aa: CASSYSSELDTQYF
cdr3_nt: TGTGCCAGCAGTTACTCGAGTGAGTTAGATACGCAGTATTTT

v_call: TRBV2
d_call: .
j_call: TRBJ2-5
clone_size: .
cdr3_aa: CASSEGGSHQETQYF
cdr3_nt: TGTGCCAGCAGTGAAGGGGGCAGCCACCAAGAGACCCAGTACTTC

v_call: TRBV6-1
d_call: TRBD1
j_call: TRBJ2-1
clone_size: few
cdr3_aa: CASSGQGRNEQFF
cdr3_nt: TGTGCCAGCAGTGGACAGGGGAGGAATGAGCAGTTCTTC

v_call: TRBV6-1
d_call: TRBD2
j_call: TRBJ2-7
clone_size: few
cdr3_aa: CASSEPLLAGVYEQYF
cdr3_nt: TGTGCCAGCAGTGAACCTCTCTTAGCGGGAGTGTACGAGCAGTACTTC

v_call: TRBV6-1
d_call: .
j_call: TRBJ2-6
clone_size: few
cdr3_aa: CASSPQGDGANVLTF
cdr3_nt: TGTGCCAGCAGCCCCCAGGGCGATGGGGCCAACGTCCTGACTTTC

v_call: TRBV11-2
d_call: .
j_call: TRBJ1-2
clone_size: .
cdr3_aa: CASSLDPSGYTF
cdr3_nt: TGTGCCAGCAGCTTAGATCCGTCCGGCTACACCTTC

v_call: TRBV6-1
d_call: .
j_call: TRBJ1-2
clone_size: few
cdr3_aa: CASSPTANPYGYTF
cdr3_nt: TGTGCCAGCAGCCCCACAGCTAACCCCTATGGCTACACCTTC

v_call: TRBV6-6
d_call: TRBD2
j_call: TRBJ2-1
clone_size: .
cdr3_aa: CASSQTWTSGTFFNEQFF
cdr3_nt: TGTGCCAGCAGCCAGACCTGGACTAGCGGAACTTTCTTCAATGAGCAGTTCTTC

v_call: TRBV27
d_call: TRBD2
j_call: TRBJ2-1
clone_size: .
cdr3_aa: CASSRWDYKAIPTEQFF
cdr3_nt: TGTGCCAGCAGTCGCTGGGACTACAAAGCCATCCCTACAGAGCAGTTCTTC

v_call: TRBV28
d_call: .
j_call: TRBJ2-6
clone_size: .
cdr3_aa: CASNSPGSGANVLTF
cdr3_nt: TGTGCCAGCAATTCCCCAGGCTCTGGGGCCAACGTCCTGACTTTC

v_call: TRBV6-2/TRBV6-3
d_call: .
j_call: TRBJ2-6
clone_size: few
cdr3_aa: CASSYSHSGANVLTF
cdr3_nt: TGTGCCAGCAGTTACTCACACTCTGGGGCCAACGTCCTGACTTTC

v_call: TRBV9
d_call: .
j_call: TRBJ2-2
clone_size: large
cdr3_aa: CASSVDLTGELFF
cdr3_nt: TGTGCCAGCAGCGTAGACTTGACCGGGGAGCTGTTTTTT

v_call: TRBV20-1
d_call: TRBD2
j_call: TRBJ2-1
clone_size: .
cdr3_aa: CSARVREGLSNEQFF
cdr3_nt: TGCAGTGCTAGAGTGCGGGAGGGCCTTTCGAATGAGCAGTTCTTC

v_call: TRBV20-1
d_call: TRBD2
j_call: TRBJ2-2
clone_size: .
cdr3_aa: CSASPGGTGELFF
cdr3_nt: TGCAGTGCTAGCCCGGGAGGTACCGGGGAGCTGTTTTTT

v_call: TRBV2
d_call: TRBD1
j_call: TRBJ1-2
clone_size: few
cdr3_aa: CASSETRGGRDGYTF
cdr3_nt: TGTGCCAGCAGTGAAACTAGAGGGGGCCGGGATGGCTACACCTTC

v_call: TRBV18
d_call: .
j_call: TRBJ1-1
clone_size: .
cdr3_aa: CASSPREQNTEAFF
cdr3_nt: TGTGCCAGCTCACCACGGGAACAGAACACTGAAGCTTTCTTT

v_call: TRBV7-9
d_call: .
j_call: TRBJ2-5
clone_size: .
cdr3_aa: CASSSTQGGGETQYF
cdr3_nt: TGTGCCAGCAGCTCTACTCAGGGTGGAGGGGAGACCCAGTACTTC